This T cell receptor (beta chain) is drawn from a study of vaccination and CD4 T cells after COVID-19. Study overall: Overlapping spike peptides served as the stimulus for the cells. These peptides came from SARS-CoV-2 and from the common cold coronaviruses HCoV-NL63, HCoV-OC43 and HCoV-229E.

Treatment of the sample: roughly 10-day PBMC culture with coronavirus spike peptide pools or control peptides (ViraFEST assay). Per-well cultures of roughly 2 million PBMCs received about 9.5 IU/ml IL-2 and about 10 ug/ml peptide pools. The medium had half its volume replaced with fresh IL-2 medium on days 3 and 7. This clonotype has just a few counts. What it binds is not known. The Oncomine TCR Beta short-read assay was what sequenced the DNA obtained from cultured CD4+ T cells. TCRdb re-called the PCR reads with MiXCR, one entry per CDR3 protein. This table has over 9,500 distinct CDR3 sequences, less than 55% appearing once. The CDR3 covers 16 residues. V was trimmed by 6 bases and J by 0 bases, leaving 15 bases between them. Germline V lookup: CDR1 MNHNS, CDR2 SASEGT.

The chain employs TRBV6-1 and TRBJ2-1; no clear D gene. The sequence was obtained from a human donor with COVID-19. Source: cultured CD4+ T cells from blood, taken after SARS-CoV-2 vaccination. The CDR3 loop is CASRERTVSSYNEQFF. DNA of the CDR3: TGTGCCAGCAGAGAAAGGACCGTGAGCTCCTACAATGAGCAGTTCTTC.